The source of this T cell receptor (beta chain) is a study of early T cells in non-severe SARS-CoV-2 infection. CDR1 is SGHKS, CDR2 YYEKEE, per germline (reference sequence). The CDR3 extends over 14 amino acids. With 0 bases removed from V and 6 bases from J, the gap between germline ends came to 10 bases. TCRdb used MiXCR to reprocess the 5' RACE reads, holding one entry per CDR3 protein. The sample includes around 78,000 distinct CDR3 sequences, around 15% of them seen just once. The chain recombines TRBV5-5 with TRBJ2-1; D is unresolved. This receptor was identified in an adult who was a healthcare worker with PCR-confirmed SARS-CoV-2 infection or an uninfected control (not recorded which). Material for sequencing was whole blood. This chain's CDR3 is CASSLEWGSNEQFF. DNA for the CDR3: TGTGCCAGCAGCTTGGAGTGGGGTAGCAATGAGCAGTTCTTC.